This T cell receptor beta chain is from a study of blood T cell repertoires in COVID-19 (dated by TCRdb to 2020 to 2022). About the study as a whole: ImmuneRACE Cohort 3 recovered participants were defined by two consecutive negative NP/OP PCR tests, healthcare professional clearance, or symptom resolution. Collaborator samples came from the United States, Italy and Spain and covered acute and convalescent phases of COVID-19. The prospective study material was composed of cDNA or gDNA derived from T cells, B-cell-depleted T cells, or PBMCs. The dataset comprised deeply sampled blood TCRbeta repertoires from subjects exposed to, actively infected with, or recovered from COVID-19. The repertoires were made available in a free public database intended to serve as a resource for research on the immune response to SARS-CoV-2. The samples were drawn from two sources: the first 160 participants of the ongoing ImmuneRACE study, and over 1,000 subjects contributed by 6 global collaborators. The sample metadata nearly always contained a de-identified subject ID, COVID-19 status, age in years and sex. Where available, HLA class I and class II types were obtained from metadata supplied by the sample provider rather than from assay-based typing. Study-wide conclusions, independent of this receptor: The quantity of clinical and demographic metadata differed by source and by participant and was supplied without curation.

The CDR3 sequence holds 13 residues, the cysteine and phenylalanine included. Only the CDR3 portion is preserved as DNA: 39 bases, with reading frame beginning at the first base. Based on the germline V gene, the CDR1 and CDR2 sequences are MNHEY and SVGAGI. A note on this clone: There is no known antigen for this receptor. One end of the junction does not line up with germline, which may come from a read error.

TCRbeta CDR3 regions were amplified from genomic DNA by means of the immunoSEQ Assay, a bias-controlled multiplex PCR. In the source study's methods: Nucleated cell counts per sample were estimated from amplification of reference gene primers within the assay. To quantify the absolute abundance of each unique TCRbeta CDR3 rearrangement, sequence reads were collapsed and filtered. For each sample, productive Simpson clonality was calculated as the square root of Simpson's diversity index across productive rearrangements. TCRdb retrieved this table from immuneACCESS and kept in-frame rearrangements only. Not all clones are present; in checked studies, unresolved V genes account for under half, and no reason is known for the remainder. Clonal size and the V and J genes are those of that table, whereas D and trimming came from the DNA. This sample holds roughly 140,000 clones; over 70% were observed only once. The ten largest make up 3% to 4.5% of the sample.

Participants in the prospective study were aged roughly 18 to 89 years, lived in under 30 United States geographic areas, and enrolled through a virtual design. In the prospective study, cohorts were assigned on the basis of participant-reported clinical history obtained from a screening survey and a study questionnaire. Each participant in the prospective study had whole blood, serum and a nasopharyngeal or oropharyngeal swab collected by mobile phlebotomists. Over an approximately two-month period, participants in the prospective study had the option of providing additional blood draws and questionnaires. Before DNA extraction, prospective study blood samples were shipped either frozen or at room temperature.

Sequenced material: PBMCs or T cells enriched from blood (not recorded which). The rearrangement joined TRBV6-5 to TRBJ1-2; 7 of the junction bases match TRBD1. This TCR was recovered from a man aged 45-65 years in a cohort exposed to, infected with or recovered from COVID-19 (not recorded which). The base sequence is TGTGCCAGCATTTACAGGGGAGGCTATGGCTACACCTTC. The resulting protein is CASIYRGGYGYTF.